This T cell receptor beta chain was obtained from a study of CD8 T cells in Susac syndrome. Notes on the study in general: The CD4+ T cell repertoire of patients with Susac syndrome showed no detectable clonal expansion.

About this clonotype itself: The target antigen is unknown.

Random hexamers were used to reverse transcribe an amount of roughly 0.5 to 1 ug RNA. TCRdb re-called the immunoSEQ multiplex PCR reads with MiXCR, one entry per CDR3 protein. The sample records some 150,000 distinct CDR3 sequences, approximately 96% being singletons. The CDR3 runs to 12 residues. Trimming shortened V by 1 base and J by 3 bases, and 6 bases separated the two germline ends. The V gene's germline CDR1 is DFQATT and CDR2 SNEGSKA (reference sequence). Sequencing of TCR beta was performed on blood CD8+ T cells and on blood CD4+ T cells. The diagnostic criteria were recently defined, and patients with Susac syndrome met them for definite or probable disease.

The V gene is TRBV20-1, the J gene TRBJ1-1; the D is unclear. The sample comprised CD4+ T cells from PBMCs. This TCR was sampled from a human donor with Susac syndrome. This CDR3 is CSARVRDTEAFF. The DNA of the CDR3 is TGCAGTGCTAGAGTTCGGGACACTGAAGCTTTCTTT.